The present TCR beta chain was sequenced within a study of vaccination and CD4 T cells after COVID-19. Comments on this clonotype: Its antigen is currently unknown.

This CDR3 contains 14 residues. From germline, CDR1 is ENHRY and CDR2 SYGVKD. Germline trimming cut 5 bases from V and 4 bases from J; bases unmatched to any gene: 6. The sample's treatment: approximately 9-day PBMC culture with coronavirus spike peptide pools or control peptides (ViraFEST assay). Sequenced with the Oncomine TCR Beta short-read assay was DNA taken from cultured CD4+ T cells. Each CDR3 protein gets one entry after TCRdb re-called the PCR reads with MiXCR. The table includes about 12,000 distinct CDR3 sequences, approximately 50% detected once. Sample: CD4+ T cells from blood, cultured in vitro. This rearrangement joins TRBV10-3 to TRBJ1-1; 8 bases fit TRBD1. This sequence was found in a human donor who had recovered from COVID-19. The CDR3 bases are TGTGCCATCAGTTCCGGACAGGGAACCACTGAAGCTTTCTTT. This translates into CAISSGQGTTEAFF.